This T cell receptor (beta chain) was identified during a study of shared clonotypes between healthy human individuals. Germline V gene lookup returns CDR1 SGHRS and CDR2 YFSETQ. The length of the CDR3 is 15 residues. V gave up 6 bases and J gave up 3 bases, with 19 bases separating them. A single count supports this clone. Its target is not known. Study results and limitations: Non-shared clonotypes had lower generation probabilities than those shared by all four donors.

Researchers ran the assay at a deep level. An even split of each subset's genomic DNA across several immunoSEQ plates was performed. Sequencing was performed with immunoSEQ multiplex PCR; in TCRdb, only in-frame clones are kept and a portion is missing. The top ten hold 0.14% of the sample, which has millions of clones, more than 90% seen once. Only Caucasian adults living in Nashville, Tennessee made up the donor group. Sequenced material: naive CD4+ T cells sorted from blood. The subset: CD45RA+ positively selected. The chain recombines TRBV5-1 with TRBJ2-7; TRBD1 or TRBD2 may be the D gene (6 bases each). This receptor was obtained from a man aged 18 to 29 in good health. CDR3 nucleotides: TGCGCCAGCAAGGGGGGATCCGGGAATAGCTACGAGCAGTACTTC. It yields the protein CASKGGSGNSYEQYF. Together with reference TRBV5-1 and TRBJ2-7, the CDR3 gives the full variable domain: KAGVTQTPRYLIKTRGQQVTLSCSPISGHRSVSWYQQTPGQGLQFLFEYFSETQRNKGNFPGRFSGRQFSNSRSEMNVSTLELGDSALYLCASKGGSGNSYEQYFGPGTRLTVT.